This T cell receptor (beta chain) was profiled in a study of immune cell composition in non-small cell lung cancer (dated by TCRdb to about 2017). For the study in its entirety: Histologic subtype was assigned using H&E plus p63, CK5, Napsin A and TTF-1 immunohistochemistry, mainly lung adenocarcinoma or squamous cell carcinoma. Adaptive Biotechnologies TCR-beta sequencing was carried out on a few dozen paired NSCLC tumour and non-adjacent lung specimens, as well as on 26 tumour-only specimens. In supplementary cohort #1, which comprised 9 to 10 lung adenocarcinoma cases, paired tumour/lung TCR-beta sequencing was performed and TIL populations were generated so that tumour reactivity could be assessed. Several tumour specimens that had TCR-beta data belonged to rare histological subtypes and were left out of the subtype comparisons.

Broader findings and caveats from the paper: The reactivity cohort was only around 9 cases, and tumour-reactive clones were not shown to share sequences with the dominant in vivo tumour-associated clones. Across 10 adenocarcinoma cases, the maximal tumour-associated clone frequency showed a strong correlation with TIL tumour reactivity, but overall clonality showed no such correlation. No significant correlation was found between smoking pack-years and tumour TCR-beta clonality. Nearly half of NSCLC cases had tumour-associated clones >0.5%, found in 33% of adenocarcinomas compared with 75% to 85% of squamous carcinomas. Lung squamous cell carcinoma tumours had significantly higher Top 10 clone scores and productive clonality than lung adenocarcinoma tumours.

Frozen aliquots of unsorted single-cell suspensions were used for genomic DNA extraction with the QIAamp DNA kit. Tumour samples were surgically resected non-small cell lung cancer tissue. Tissues arrived within 2 hours after resection and were immediately processed into single-cell suspensions. Tissue was mechanically dissociated and enzymatically digested with DNase I, collagenase I and hyaluronidase for approximately 29 minutes at 37 °C, then filtered and RBC-lysed. The germline V gene supplies CDR1 SGHVS and CDR2 FQNEAQ. The CDR3 starts with the cysteine, ends with the phenylalanine, and has 15 residues. Just the 45-base CDR3 DNA is kept, in frame starting at base 1. At the junction V is shortened by 5 bases and J by 5 bases; bases outside the gene matches: 2. TCR-beta CDR3 regions were amplified from genomic DNA by a two-step multiplex PCR, with the second step adding Illumina-compatible adaptors. TCR-beta immunosequencing was carried out on an Illumina platform through the commercial immunoSEQ service. From the authors' description of their analysis: Repertoires were summarised as Top 10 Clones, the percentage of T-cell templates from the ten most frequent sequences, and productive clonality. Values of productive clonality ranged from 0 to 1, with a monoclonal population indicated by a value of 1. Using log10 scatter plots, tumour-associated clones were identified as sequences that made up at least 0.1% of tumour T-cell templates yet were absent from the matched non-adjacent lung. Student's t-tests were used for two-group comparisons, ANOVA for comparisons across stages, and linear regression for relationships, with analyses done in GraphPad Prism7 and R. TCRdb took over this immuneACCESS table, retaining in-frame rearrangements with V and J assigned. Such tables are incomplete; in checked studies, under half of the missing clones stem from an unresolved V gene, and the remainder is unexplained. For V, J and clone size, that table is used; D and trimming come from the DNA. The sample includes thousands of clones, with roughly 76% observed a single time. The ten largest account for roughly 9.5% of the sample.

Regarding this clone: It lacks a known antigen. No qualities accompany the bases; no much larger clone lies one base away.

This sequence was found in a human donor with non-small cell lung cancer. Recombination joined TRBV7-8 with TRBJ2-3; a stretch of 15 junction bases matches TRBD2. Specimen: lung tumor tissue. The CDR3 here reads CASSGLAGGQDTQYF. The DNA is as follows: TGTGCCAGCAGCGGACTAGCGGGGGGGCAAGATACGCAGTATTTT.